This is a list of T cell receptor beta chains from one sample in a study of T cells in Graves' hyperthyroidism and ophthalmopathy. In TCRdb, the multiplex PCR reads were re-called with MiXCR into one record per CDR3 protein. Found here are 500,000 to 650,000 distinct CDR3 sequences, nearly 20% of them singletons; the top ten hold approximately 48%. Sequencing was done on a sample of blood. These TCRs come from a man between 35 and 55 years old with Graves' ophthalmopathy. Each CDR3 is given with its conserved first and last residue. The D gene is left open where the match is weak. Expanded clones get a size class; other rows say once, few or many, or leave the size out.

V	J	D	size	CDR3	DNA
TRBV6-1	TRBJ1-2	.	once	CVSSEAGDTLLGYTF	TGTGTCAGCAGTGAAGCAGGAGACACTCTCCTTGGCTACACCTTC
TRBV28	TRBJ2-1	.	many	CASRTDGGSYNEQFF	TGTGCCAGCAGGACAGACGGAGGCTCCTACAATGAGCAGTTCTTC
TRBV30	TRBJ1-2	TRBD1	many	CAWTNRGNGYTF	TGTGCCTGGACCAACAGGGGGAATGGCTACACCTTC
TRBV7-9	TRBJ2-3	TRBD1	few	CASRPNPDRADTQYF	TGTGCCAGCAGACCCAACCCGGACAGGGCAGATACGCAGTATTTT
TRBV11-2	TRBJ2-5	.	many	CASSLVARGSQETQYF	TGTGCCAGCAGCTTAGTGGCCAGGGGTTCACAAGAGACCCAGTACTTC
TRBV5-1	TRBJ2-7	TRBD1	many	CASSFPQGDEQYF	TGCGCCAGCAGCTTCCCGCAGGGGGACGAGCAGTACTTC
TRBV28	TRBJ2-7	TRBD2	many	CATARREISYEQYF	TGTGCCACCGCCAGGCGGGAGATTTCCTACGAGCAGTACTTC
TRBV13	TRBJ2-7	TRBD2	.	CASSLSGSGSYEQYF	TGTGCCAGCAGCTTAAGCGGGAGTGGTTCCTACGAGCAGTACTTC
TRBV3-1	TRBJ2-2	.	few	CASSQGGYTGELFF	TGTGCCAGCAGCCAAGGGGGTTACACCGGGGAGCTGTTTTTT
TRBV12-3/TRBV12-4	TRBJ1-5	.	.	CASSLSRASNRPQHF	TGTGCCAGCAGTTTATCCAGGGCAAGCAATCGGCCCCAGCATTTT
TRBV19	TRBJ1-5	.	.	CASSITQQLPQHF	TGTGCCAGTAGTATAACCCAGCAATTGCCCCAGCATTTT
TRBV6-2/TRBV6-3	TRBJ2-5	.	.	CASSYSRYGETQYF	TGTGCCAGCAGTTACAGTCGGTACGGAGAGACCCAGTACTTC
TRBV20-1	TRBJ2-4	.	.	CSHPIPPYRTAQSVDIQYF	TGCAGTCATCCTATACCCCCTTACAGGACCGCTCAATCTGTGGACATTCAGTACTTC
TRBV29-1	TRBJ2-1	TRBD2	many	CSAEGLALDYNEQFF	TGCAGCGCCGAGGGACTAGCGCTAGATTACAATGAGCAGTTCTTC
TRBV6-1	TRBJ1-2	.	.	CASRRDGGTSSYGYTF	TGTGCCAGCAGACGGGACGGCGGAACGTCATCCTATGGCTACACCTTC
TRBV4-3	TRBJ2-3	.	once	CASSLNLARSTDTQYF	TGCGCCAGCAGCCTCAATCTAGCGCGTAGCACAGATACGCAGTATTTT
TRBV2	TRBJ2-7	TRBD1	many	CASTGTGPVHEQYF	TGTGCCAGCACCGGGACAGGGCCCGTCCACGAGCAGTACTTC
TRBV5-1	TRBJ2-2	.	few	CASQGTLSDTGELFF	TGCGCCAGCCAGGGGACGCTTTCGGACACCGGGGAGCTGTTTTTT
TRBV27	TRBJ1-4	.	few	CASSLRAGLSEKLFF	TGTGCCAGCAGTTTACGTGCAGGGTTGAGTGAAAAACTGTTTTTT
TRBV12-3/TRBV12-4	TRBJ2-7	TRBD2	many	CASRVLSGSYEQYF	TGTGCCAGCAGGGTGCTTAGCGGGAGTTACGAGCAGTACTTC
TRBV2	TRBJ1-4	.	many	CASSGFRKDEKLFF	TGTGCCAGCAGTGGTTTCCGAAAGGATGAAAAACTGTTTTTT
TRBV6-1	TRBJ2-7	.	.	CASATTGSYEQYF	TGTGCCAGCGCAACCACAGGTTCCTACGAGCAGTACTTC
TRBV3-1	TRBJ1-3	.	.	CASSQETGSSGNTIYF	TGTGCCAGCAGCCAAGAAACAGGGAGCTCTGGAAACACCATATATTTT
TRBV5-1	TRBJ2-7	.	few	CASSPDLSEQYF	TGCGCCAGCAGCCCCGACTTATCCGAGCAGTACTTC
TRBV28	TRBJ2-2	TRBD1	many	CASTLRGRTSSRTNTGELFF	TGTGCCAGCACTCTCAGGGGGCGGACAAGCAGCAGAACGAACACCGGGGAGCTGTTTTTT
TRBV28	TRBJ2-3	.	few	CASGQGGSTDTQYF	TGTGCCAGCGGGCAGGGGGGCAGCACAGATACGCAGTATTTT
TRBV7-9	TRBJ1-1	.	few	CASSPSTNTEAFF	TGTGCCAGCAGCCCGTCTACGAACACTGAAGCTTTCTTT
TRBV12-3/TRBV12-4	TRBJ2-1	TRBD2	.	CASSGSGSGIYEQFF	TGTGCCAGCAGTGGTAGCGGTAGCGGGATCTATGAGCAGTTCTTC
TRBV7-6	TRBJ2-1	TRBD2	few	CASSTGTSGGNQFF	TGTGCCAGCAGCACCGGGACTAGCGGGGGGAACCAGTTCTTC
TRBV27	TRBJ2-7	.	few	CASTGGGHEQYF	TGTGCCAGCACGGGAGGGGGCCACGAGCAGTACTTC
TRBV24-1	TRBJ2-7	.	.	CATSDGHSYEQYF	TGTGCCACCAGTGATGGCCACTCCTACGAGCAGTACTTC
TRBV14	TRBJ1-1	.	many	CASSQDKGRDSNTEAFF	TGTGCCAGCAGCCAAGATAAGGGACGAGACAGTAACACTGAAGCTTTCTTT
TRBV7-2	TRBJ2-7	.	few	CASSSNGAGPPYEQYF	TGTGCCAGCAGCTCAAACGGTGCGGGACCTCCCTACGAGCAGTACTTC
TRBV16	TRBJ1-1	.	.	CASSQSGGGTEAFF	TGTGCCAGCAGCCAATCGGGGGGAGGGACTGAAGCTTTCTTT
TRBV28	TRBJ1-5	TRBD1	.	CASRFEGAGSNQPQHF	TGTGCCAGCAGGTTCGAGGGGGCCGGTAGCAATCAGCCCCAGCATTTT
TRBV6-1	TRBJ2-5	.	few	CASRQGTQYF	TGTGCCAGCAGGCAGGGTACCCAGTACTTC
TRBV9	TRBJ2-3	TRBD2	few	CASSVRWEGTTDTQYF	TGTGCCAGCAGCGTACGGTGGGAGGGGACGACAGATACGCAGTATTTT
TRBV7-9	TRBJ2-5	TRBD2	.	CASSLVAGGPPTQYF	TGTGCCAGCAGCTTAGTAGCGGGGGGCCCCCCGACCCAGTACTTC
TRBV20-1	TRBJ2-7	.	many	CSATSEVRYEQYF	TGCAGTGCTACCAGTGAGGTTCGCTACGAGCAGTACTTC
TRBV4-1	TRBJ2-7	.	few	CASSPGLFSSYEQYF	TGCGCCAGCAGCCCGGGACTTTTCAGCTCCTACGAGCAGTACTTC
TRBV28	TRBJ2-1	.	many	CASNAGLGNEQFF	TGTGCCAGCAACGCGGGATTGGGCAATGAGCAGTTCTTC
TRBV30	TRBJ2-7	.	many	CAWRRAYEQYF	TGTGCCTGGAGGAGGGCCTACGAGCAGTACTTC
TRBV20-1	TRBJ1-4	.	.	CSAREKGGTNEKLFF	TGCAGTGCTAGAGAGAAGGGGGGCACTAATGAAAAACTGTTTTTT
TRBV7-3	TRBJ2-7	.	.	CASSFNPELPTYEQYF	TGTGCCAGCAGCTTCAATCCCGAATTGCCAACCTACGAGCAGTACTTC